Listed below are T cell receptor beta chains from one sample, sequenced in a study of Ad26.COV2.S vaccination and SARS-CoV-2 variants. Here immunoSEQ multiplex PCR was the method, and the copy in TCRdb shows in-frame clones only, minus some. The repertoire holds around 450,000 clones, with 90% as singletons. The material sequenced was peripheral blood, taken in a trial of Ad26.COV2.S vaccine versus placebo. The source is a person aged 18-60 years who received the Ad26.COV2.S COVID-19 vaccine or a placebo. Each CDR3 is given with its conserved first and last residue. The D gene is left open where the match is weak. Where a row states a size, it is once, few, many or the class of an expanded clone; other rows omit it.

d_call clone_size j_call v_call cdr3_nt cdr3_aa
TRBD2 - TRBJ2-3 TRBV11-2 TGTGCCAGCAGCAAAGGGCCACTAGCGGGCACAGATACGCAGTATTTT CASSKGPLAGTDTQYF
- - TRBJ1-3 TRBV6-5 TGTGCCAGCTTGGAGTTAGTGAGACTCGGAAACACCATATATTTT CASLELVRLGNTIYF
- - TRBJ2-5 TRBV5-1 TGCGCCAGCAGTACCGGGACTTTACAAGAGACCCAGTACTTC CASSTGTLQETQYF
- - TRBJ1-2 TRBV5-6 TGTGCCAGCAGCTTGCGCCGGACGTCCTATGGCTACACCTTC CASSLRRTSYGYTF
- - TRBJ2-7 TRBV28 TGTGCCAGCACTTCCCGCTGGACAGACTCCTACGAGCAGTACTTC CASTSRWTDSYEQYF
- - TRBJ1-1 TRBV5-4 TGTGCCAGCAGCTTGGACGGGTACACTGAAGCTTTCTTT CASSLDGYTEAFF
TRBD2 - TRBJ2-3 TRBV7-9 TGTGCCAGCAGCTTAGGACTAGCGTTCACAGATACGCAGTATTTT CASSLGLAFTDTQYF
- - TRBJ2-1 TRBV9 TGTGCCAGCAGCGCTATCGGGACGTCAGGGGAGCAGTTCTTC CASSAIGTSGEQFF
TRBD2 - TRBJ2-3 TRBV4-1 TGCGCCAGCAGTGAAGTGGGGCTAGCGGGAGTGGGCACAGATACGCAGTATTTT CASSEVGLAGVGTDTQYF
- - TRBJ2-7 TRBV7-8 TGTGCCAGCAGCTTAGCCAGTCTAGGCTCTCTCTACGAGCAGTACTTC CASSLASLGSLYEQYF
- - TRBJ2-7 TRBV9 TGTGCCAGCAGCGCCGAGGGAACCTCCTACGAGCAGTACTTC CASSAEGTSYEQYF
- few TRBJ1-1 TRBV7-2 TGTGCCAGCAGCTTAGCCCGAGTTTCTGAAGCTTTCTTT CASSLARVSEAFF